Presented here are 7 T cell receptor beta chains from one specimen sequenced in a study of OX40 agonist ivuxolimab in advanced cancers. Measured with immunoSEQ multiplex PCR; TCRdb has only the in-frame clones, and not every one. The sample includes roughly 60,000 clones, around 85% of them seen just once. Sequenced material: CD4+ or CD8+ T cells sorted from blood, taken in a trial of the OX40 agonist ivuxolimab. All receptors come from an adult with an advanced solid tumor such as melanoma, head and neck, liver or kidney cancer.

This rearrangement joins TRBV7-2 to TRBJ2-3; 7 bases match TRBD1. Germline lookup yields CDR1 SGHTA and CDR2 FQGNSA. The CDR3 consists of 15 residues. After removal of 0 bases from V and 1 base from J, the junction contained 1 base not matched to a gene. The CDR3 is CASSLAGQGTDTQYF. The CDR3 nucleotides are TGTGCCAGCAGCTTAGCCGGACAGGGCACAGATACGCAGTATTTT.

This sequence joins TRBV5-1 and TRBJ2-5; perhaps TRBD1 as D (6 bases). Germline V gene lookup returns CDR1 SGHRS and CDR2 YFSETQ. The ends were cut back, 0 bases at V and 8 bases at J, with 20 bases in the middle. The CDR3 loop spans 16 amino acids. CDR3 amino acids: CASSLGGGGAISTQYF. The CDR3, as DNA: TGCGCCAGCAGCTTGGGTGGGGGCGGAGCAATCAGCACCCAGTACTTC.

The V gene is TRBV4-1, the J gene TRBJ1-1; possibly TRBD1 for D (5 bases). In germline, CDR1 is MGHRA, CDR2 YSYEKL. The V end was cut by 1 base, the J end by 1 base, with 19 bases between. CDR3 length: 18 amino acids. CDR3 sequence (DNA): TGCGCCAGCAGCCAAGGATGGGTAGGCAGCACAGGGAACACTGAAGCTTTCTTT. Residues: CASSQGWVGSTGNTEAFF.

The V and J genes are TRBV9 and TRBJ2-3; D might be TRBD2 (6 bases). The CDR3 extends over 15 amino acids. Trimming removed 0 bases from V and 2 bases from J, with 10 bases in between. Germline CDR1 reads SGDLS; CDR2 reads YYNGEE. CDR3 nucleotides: TGTGCCAGCAGCGTAGAGAGCGGGTACACAGATACGCAGTATTTT. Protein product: CASSVESGYTDTQYF.

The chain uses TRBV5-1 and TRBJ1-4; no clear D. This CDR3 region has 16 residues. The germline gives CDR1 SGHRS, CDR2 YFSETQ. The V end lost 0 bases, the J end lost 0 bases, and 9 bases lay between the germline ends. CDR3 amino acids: CASSLAGPSTNEKLFF. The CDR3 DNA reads TGCGCCAGCAGCTTGGCCGGACCATCAACTAATGAAAAACTGTTTTTT.

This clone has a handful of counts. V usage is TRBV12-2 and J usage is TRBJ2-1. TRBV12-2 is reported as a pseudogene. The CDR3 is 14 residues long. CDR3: CASRGPTTSNEQFF. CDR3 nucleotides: TGTGCAAGTCGCGGTCCTACCACATCCAATGAGCAGTTCTTC.

CDR3 sequence (DNA): TGCGCCAGCAGCTTGGGGACTAGTCTTTCCGAGCAGTACTTC. It is translated as CASSLGTSLSEQYF. The rearrangement uses TRBV5-1 and TRBJ2-7, with TRBD2 identical over 7 bases. There are 14 residues in the CDR3. V shed 0 bases and J 6 bases; nucleotides not matched to a gene: 6. Germline lookup yields CDR1 SGHRS and CDR2 YFSETQ.